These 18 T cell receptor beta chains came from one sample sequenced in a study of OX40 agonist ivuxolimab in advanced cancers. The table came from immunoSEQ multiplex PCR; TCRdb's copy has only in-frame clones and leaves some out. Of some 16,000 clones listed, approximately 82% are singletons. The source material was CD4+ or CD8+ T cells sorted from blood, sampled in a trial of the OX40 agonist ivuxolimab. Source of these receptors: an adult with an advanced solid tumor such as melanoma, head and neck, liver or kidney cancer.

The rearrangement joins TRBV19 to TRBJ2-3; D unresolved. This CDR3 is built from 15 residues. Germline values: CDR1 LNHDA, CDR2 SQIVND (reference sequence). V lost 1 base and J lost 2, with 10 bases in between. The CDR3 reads CASSIGGTNTDTQYF. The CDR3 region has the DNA TGTGCCAGTAGTATAGGAGGCACCAACACAGATACGCAGTATTTT. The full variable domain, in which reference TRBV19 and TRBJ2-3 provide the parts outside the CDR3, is DGGITQSPKYLFRKEGQNVTLSCEQNLNHDAMYWYRQDPGQGLRLIYYSQIVNDFQKGDIAEGYSVSREKKESFPLTVTSAQKNPTAFYLCASSIGGTNTDTQYFGPGTRLTVL.

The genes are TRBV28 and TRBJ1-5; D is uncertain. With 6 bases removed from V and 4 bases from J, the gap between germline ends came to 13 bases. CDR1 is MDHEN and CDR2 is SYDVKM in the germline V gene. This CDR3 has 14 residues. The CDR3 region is CASRDYLLNQPQHF. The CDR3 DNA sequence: TGTGCCAGCAGGGACTACCTGCTTAATCAGCCCCAGCATTTT. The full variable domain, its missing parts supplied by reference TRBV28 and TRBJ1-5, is DVKVTQSSRYLVKRTGEKVFLECVQDMDHENMFWYRQDPGLGLRLIYFSYDVKMKEKGDIPEGYSVSREKKERFSLILESASTNQTSMYLCASRDYLLNQPQHFGDGTRLSIL.

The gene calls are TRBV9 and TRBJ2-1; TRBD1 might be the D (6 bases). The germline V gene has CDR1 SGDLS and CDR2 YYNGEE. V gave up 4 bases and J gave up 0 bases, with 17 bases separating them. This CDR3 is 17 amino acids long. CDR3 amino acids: CASSQYDRSSSYNEQFF. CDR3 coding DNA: TGTGCCAGCAGCCAATACGACAGGAGCAGCTCCTACAATGAGCAGTTCTTC.

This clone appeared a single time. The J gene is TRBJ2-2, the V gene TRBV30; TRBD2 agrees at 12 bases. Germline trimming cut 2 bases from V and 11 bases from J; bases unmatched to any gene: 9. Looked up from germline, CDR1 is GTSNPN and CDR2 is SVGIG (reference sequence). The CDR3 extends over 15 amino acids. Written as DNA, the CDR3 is TGTGCCTGGAGTAATAAAGGACTAGCGGGAATAGAGCTGTTTTTT. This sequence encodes CAWSNKGLAGIELFF.

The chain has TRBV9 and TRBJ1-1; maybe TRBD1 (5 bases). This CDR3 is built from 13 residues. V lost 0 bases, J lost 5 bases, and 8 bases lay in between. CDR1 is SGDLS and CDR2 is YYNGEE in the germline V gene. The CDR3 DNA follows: TGTGCCAGCAGCGTAGCACAGGAGACTGAAGCTTTCTTT. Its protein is CASSVAQETEAFF.

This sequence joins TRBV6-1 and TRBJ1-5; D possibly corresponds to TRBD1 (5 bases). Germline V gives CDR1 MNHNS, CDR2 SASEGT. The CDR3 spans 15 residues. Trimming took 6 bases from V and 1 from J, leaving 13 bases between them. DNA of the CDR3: TGTGCCAGCAGCCGGGACGGTTTGAGCAATCAGCCCCAGCATTTT. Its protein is CASSRDGLSNQPQHF.

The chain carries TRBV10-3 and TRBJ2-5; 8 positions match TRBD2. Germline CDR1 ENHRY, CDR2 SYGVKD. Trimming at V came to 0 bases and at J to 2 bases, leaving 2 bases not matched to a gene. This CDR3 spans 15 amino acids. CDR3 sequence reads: CAISESRGVQETQYF. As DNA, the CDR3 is TGTGCCATCAGTGAGTCGCGGGGGGTACAAGAGACCCAGTACTTC.

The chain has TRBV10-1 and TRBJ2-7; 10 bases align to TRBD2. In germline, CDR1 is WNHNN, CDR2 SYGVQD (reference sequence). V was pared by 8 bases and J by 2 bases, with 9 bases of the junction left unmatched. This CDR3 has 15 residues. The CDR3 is CASPRDSGRPYEQYF. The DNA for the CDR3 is TGCGCCAGCCCAAGGGATAGCGGGAGGCCCTACGAGCAGTACTTC.

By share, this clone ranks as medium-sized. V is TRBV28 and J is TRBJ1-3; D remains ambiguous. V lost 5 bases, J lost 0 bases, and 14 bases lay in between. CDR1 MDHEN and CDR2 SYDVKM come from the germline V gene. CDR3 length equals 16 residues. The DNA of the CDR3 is TGTGCCAGCAGTCCTGCGGGCTCCAGCTCTGGAAACACCATATATTTT. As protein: CASSPAGSSSGNTIYF.

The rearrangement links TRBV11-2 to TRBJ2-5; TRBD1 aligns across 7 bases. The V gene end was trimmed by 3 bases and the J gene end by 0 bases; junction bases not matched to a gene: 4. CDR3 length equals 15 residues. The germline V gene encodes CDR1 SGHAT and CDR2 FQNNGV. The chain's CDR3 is CASSFRQGYQETQYF. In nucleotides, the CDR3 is TGTGCCAGCAGCTTCAGACAGGGCTACCAAGAGACCCAGTACTTC. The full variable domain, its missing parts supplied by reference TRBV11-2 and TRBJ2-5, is EAGVAQSPRYKIIEKRQSVAFWCNPISGHATLYWYQQILGQGPKLLIQFQNNGVVDDSQLPKDRFSAERLKGVDSTLKIQPAKLEDSAVYLCASSFRQGYQETQYFGPGTRLLVL.

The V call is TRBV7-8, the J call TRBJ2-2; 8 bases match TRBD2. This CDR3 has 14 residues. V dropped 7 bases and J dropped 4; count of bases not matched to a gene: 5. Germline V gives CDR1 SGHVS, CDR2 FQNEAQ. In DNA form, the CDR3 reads TGTGCCAGCACCCTCAGCGGGAGCACCGGGGAGCTGTTTTTT. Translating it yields CASTLSGSTGELFF.

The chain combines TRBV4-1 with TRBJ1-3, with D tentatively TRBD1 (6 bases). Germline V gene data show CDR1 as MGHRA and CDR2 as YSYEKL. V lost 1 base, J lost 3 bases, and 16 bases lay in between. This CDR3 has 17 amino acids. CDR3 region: CASSQVYRAQFGNTIYF. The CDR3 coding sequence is TGCGCCAGCAGCCAAGTTTACAGGGCACAATTTGGAAACACCATATATTTT.

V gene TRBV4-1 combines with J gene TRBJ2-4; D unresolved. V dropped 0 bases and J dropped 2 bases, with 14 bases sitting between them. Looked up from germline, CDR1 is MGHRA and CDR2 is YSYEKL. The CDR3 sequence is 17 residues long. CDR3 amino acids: CASSQDLRPVSKNIQYF. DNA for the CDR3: TGCGCCAGCAGCCAAGATTTACGCCCTGTGTCCAAAAACATTCAGTACTTC.

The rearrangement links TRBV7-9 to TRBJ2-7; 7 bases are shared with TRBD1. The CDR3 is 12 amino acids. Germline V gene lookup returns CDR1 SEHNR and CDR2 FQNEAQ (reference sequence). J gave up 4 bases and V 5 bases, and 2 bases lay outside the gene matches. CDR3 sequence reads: CASSTGQYEQYF. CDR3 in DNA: TGTGCCAGCAGCACGGGACAGTACGAGCAGTACTTC.

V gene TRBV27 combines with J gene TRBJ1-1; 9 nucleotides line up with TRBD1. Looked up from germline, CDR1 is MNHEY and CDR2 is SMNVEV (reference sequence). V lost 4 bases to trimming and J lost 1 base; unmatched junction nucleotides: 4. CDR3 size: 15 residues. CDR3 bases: TGTGCCAGCAGTTCACAGGGGGCGGAGAACACTGAAGCTTTCTTT. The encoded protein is CASSSQGAENTEAFF.

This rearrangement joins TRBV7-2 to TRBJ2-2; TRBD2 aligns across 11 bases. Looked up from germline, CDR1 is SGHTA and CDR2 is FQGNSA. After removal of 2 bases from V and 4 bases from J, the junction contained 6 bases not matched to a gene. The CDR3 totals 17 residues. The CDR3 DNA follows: TGTGCCAGCAGCTTAAGTGGACTAGCGGGCGTCACCGGGGAGCTGTTTTTT. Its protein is CASSLSGLAGVTGELFF.

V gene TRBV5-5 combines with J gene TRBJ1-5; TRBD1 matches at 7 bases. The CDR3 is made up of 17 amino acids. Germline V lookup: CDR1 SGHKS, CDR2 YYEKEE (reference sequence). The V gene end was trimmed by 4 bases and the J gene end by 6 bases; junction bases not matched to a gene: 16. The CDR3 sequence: CASSKGLTGNQGQPQHF. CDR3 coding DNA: TGTGCCAGCAGCAAGGGCCTGACAGGGAATCAGGGTCAGCCCCAGCATTTT.

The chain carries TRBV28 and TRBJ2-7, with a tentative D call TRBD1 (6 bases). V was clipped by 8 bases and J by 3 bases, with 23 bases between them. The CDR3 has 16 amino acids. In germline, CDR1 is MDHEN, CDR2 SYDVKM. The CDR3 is CASRTSQGRLIYEQYF. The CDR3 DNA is TGTGCCAGCCGAACTTCACAGGGTCGATTAATCTACGAGCAGTACTTC.